This paragraph covers one T cell receptor beta chain sequence. Produced via immunoSEQ multiplex PCR; TCRdb's table is partial and in-frame only. The sample contains tens of thousands of clones, around nine tenths of which appear only once. Germline assignment: CDR1 SGHNT and CDR2 YENEEA. The CDR3 extends over 15 amino acids. V was pared by 4 bases and J by 2 bases, with 5 bases of the junction left unmatched. The record originates from a study of blood T cell repertoires in COVID-19. This receptor was obtained from a human donor with active COVID-19. The donor label of this sample is uncertain. The sequencing input was peripheral blood. V is TRBV11-3 and J is TRBJ1-2; 9 bases line up with TRBD1. The CDR3 nucleotides are TGTGCCAGCAGCTCCGGGACAGGGCAAAACTATGGCTACACCTTC. This codes for CASSSGTGQNYGYTF. The full variable domain, its missing parts supplied by reference TRBV11-3 and TRBJ1-2, is EAGVVQSPRYKIIEKKQPVAFWCNPISGHNTLYWYLQNLGQGPELLIRYENEEAVDDSQLPKDRFSAERLKGVDSTLKIQPAELGDSAVYLCASSSGTGQNYGYTFGSGTRLTVV.